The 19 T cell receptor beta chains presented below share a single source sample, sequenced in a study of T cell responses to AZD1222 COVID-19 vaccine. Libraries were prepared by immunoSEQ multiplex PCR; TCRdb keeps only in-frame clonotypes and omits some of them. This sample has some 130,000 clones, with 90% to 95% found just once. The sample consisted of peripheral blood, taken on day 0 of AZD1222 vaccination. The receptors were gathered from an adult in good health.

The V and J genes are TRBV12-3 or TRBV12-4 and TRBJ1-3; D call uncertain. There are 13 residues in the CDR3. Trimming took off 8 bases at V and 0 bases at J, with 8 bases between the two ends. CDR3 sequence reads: CASRYRSGNTIYF. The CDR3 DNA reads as TGTGCCAGCCGTTATCGCTCTGGAAACACCATATATTTT.

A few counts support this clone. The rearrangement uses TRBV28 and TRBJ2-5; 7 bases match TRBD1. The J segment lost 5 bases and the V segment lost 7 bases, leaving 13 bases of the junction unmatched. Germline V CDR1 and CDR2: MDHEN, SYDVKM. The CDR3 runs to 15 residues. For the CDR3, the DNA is TGTGCCAGCACCCCCCTCGACAGGGAACTTGAGACCCAGTACTTC. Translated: CASTPLDRELETQYF.

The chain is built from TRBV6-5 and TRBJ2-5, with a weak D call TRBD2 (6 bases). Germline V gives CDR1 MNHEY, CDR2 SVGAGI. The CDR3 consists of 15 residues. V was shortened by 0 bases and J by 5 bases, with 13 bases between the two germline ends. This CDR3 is CASSYSTGVGETQYF. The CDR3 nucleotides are TGTGCCAGCAGTTACTCTACGGGGGTAGGGGAGACCCAGTACTTC.

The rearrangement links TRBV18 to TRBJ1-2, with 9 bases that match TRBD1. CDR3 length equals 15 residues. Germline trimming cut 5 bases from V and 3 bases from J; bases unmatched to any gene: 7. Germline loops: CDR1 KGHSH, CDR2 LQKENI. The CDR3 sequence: CASSASQGAHYGYTF. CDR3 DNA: TGTGCCAGCTCAGCCTCACAGGGGGCCCACTATGGCTACACCTTC.

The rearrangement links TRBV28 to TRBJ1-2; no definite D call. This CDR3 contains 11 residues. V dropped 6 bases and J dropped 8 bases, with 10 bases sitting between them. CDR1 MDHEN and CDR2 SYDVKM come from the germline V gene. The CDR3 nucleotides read TGTGCCAGCAGCACGTGGGGAGGCTACACCTTC. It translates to CASSTWGGYTF.

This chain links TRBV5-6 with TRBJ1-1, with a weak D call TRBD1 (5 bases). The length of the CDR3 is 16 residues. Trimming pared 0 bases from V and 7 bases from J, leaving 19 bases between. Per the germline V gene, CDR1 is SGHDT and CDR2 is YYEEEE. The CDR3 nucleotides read TGTGCCAGCAGCTTGGGGGGCCGGACGCTAGGTAATGAAGCTTTCTTT. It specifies CASSLGGRTLGNEAFF.

CDR3 DNA sequence: TGTGCCAGCAGCCAAGAGGCGGCCAACAGGCCCCAGCATTTT. As protein: CASSQEAANRPQHF. V and J are TRBV4-2 and TRBJ1-5; D unresolved. Germline CDR1 reads LGHNA; CDR2 reads YNFKEQ. The CDR3 is 14 amino acids. V was trimmed by 0 bases and J by 9 bases, leaving 12 bases between them.

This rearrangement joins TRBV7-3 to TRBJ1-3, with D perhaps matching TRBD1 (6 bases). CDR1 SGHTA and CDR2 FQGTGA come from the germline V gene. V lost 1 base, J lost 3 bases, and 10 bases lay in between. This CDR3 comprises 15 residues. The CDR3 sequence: CASSLNAGVGNTIYF. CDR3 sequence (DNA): TGTGCCAGCAGCTTAAATGCAGGGGTTGGAAACACCATATATTTT.

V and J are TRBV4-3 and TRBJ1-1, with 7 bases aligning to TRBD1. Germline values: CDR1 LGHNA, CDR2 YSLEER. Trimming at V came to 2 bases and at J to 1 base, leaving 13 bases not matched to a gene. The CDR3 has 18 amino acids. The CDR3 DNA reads TGCGCCAGCAGCCAACACCGACAGGGCCTGACCCGGAACACTGAAGCTTTCTTT. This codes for CASSQHRQGLTRNTEAFF.

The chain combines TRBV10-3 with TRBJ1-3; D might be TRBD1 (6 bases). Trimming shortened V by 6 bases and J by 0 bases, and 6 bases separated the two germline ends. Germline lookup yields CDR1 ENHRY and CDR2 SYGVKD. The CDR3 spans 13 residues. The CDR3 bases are TGTGCCATCAGCAGGGGCTCTGGAAACACCATATATTTT. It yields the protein CAISRGSGNTIYF.

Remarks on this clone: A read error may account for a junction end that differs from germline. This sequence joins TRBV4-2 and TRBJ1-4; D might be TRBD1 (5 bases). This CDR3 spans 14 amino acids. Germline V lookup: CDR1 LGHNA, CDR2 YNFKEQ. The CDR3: CASSQDSREGWTAF. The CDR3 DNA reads TGTGCCAGCAGCCAAGACTCCCGGGAGGGGTGGACCGCCTTT.

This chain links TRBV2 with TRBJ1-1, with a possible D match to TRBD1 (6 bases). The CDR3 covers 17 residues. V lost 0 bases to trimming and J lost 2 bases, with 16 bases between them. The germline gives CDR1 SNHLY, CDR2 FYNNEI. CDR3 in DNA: TGTGCCAGCAGTGAAGCGCTTCCCGGGACATTAAACACTGAAGCTTTCTTT. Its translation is CASSEALPGTLNTEAFF.

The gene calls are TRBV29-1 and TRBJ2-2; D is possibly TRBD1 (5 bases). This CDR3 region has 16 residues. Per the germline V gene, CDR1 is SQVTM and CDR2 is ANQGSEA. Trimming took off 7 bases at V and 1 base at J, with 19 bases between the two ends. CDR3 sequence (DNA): TGCAGCGCTGGTCCCCTACTTGACAGGAACACCGGGGAGCTGTTTTTT. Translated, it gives CSAGPLLDRNTGELFF.

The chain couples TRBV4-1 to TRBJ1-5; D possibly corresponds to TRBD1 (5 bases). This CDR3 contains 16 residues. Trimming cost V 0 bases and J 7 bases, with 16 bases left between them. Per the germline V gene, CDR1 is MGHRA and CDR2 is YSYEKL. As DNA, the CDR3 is TGCGCCAGCAGCCAAGATCTAACAGGAGGAAGGCAGCCCCAGCATTTT. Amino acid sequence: CASSQDLTGGRQPQHF.

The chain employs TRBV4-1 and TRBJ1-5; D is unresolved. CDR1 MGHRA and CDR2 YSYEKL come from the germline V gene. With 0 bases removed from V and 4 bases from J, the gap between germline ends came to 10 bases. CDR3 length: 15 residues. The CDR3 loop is CASSQDMGRNQPQHF. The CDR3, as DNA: TGCGCCAGCAGCCAAGATATGGGCCGAAATCAGCCCCAGCATTTT.

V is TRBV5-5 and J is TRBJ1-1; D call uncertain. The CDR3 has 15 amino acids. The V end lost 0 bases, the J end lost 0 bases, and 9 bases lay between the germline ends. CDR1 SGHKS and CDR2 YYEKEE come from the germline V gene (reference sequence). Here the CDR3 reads CASSLVTGMNTEAFF. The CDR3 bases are TGTGCCAGCAGCTTGGTCACGGGGATGAACACTGAAGCTTTCTTT.

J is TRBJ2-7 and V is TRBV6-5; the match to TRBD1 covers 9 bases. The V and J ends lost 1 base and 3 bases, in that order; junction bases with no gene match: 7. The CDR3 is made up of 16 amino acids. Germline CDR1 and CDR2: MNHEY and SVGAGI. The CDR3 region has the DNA TGTGCCAGCAGTTACTTGGGACAGGGTTCCCTCTACGAGCAGTACTTC. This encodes CASSYLGQGSLYEQYF.

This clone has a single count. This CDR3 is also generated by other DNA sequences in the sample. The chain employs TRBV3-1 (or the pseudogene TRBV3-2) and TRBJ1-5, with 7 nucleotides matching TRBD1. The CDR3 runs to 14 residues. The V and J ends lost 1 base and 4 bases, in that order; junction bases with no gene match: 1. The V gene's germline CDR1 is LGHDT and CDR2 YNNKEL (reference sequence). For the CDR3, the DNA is TGTGCCAGCAGCCAAGGGACAGGAAATCAGCCCCAGCATTTT. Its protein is CASSQGTGNQPQHF.

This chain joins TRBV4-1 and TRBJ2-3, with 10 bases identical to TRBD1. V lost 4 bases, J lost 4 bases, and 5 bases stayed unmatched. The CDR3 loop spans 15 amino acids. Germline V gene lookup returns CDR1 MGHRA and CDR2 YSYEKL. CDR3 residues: CASSLRDRGSDTQYF. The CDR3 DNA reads TGCGCCAGCAGCCTGCGGGACAGGGGATCAGATACGCAGTATTTT.